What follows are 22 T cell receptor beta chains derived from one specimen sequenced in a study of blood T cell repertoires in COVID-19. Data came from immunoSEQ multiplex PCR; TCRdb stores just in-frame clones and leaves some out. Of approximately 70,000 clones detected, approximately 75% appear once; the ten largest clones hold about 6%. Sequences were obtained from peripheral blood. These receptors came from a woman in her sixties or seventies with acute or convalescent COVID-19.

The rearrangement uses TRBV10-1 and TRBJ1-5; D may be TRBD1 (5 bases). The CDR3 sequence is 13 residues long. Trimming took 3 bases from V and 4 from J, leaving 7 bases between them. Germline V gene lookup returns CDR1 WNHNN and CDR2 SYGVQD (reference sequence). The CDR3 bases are TGCGCCAGCAGTGAAACAGGTAATCAGCCCCAGCATTTT. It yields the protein CASSETGNQPQHF.

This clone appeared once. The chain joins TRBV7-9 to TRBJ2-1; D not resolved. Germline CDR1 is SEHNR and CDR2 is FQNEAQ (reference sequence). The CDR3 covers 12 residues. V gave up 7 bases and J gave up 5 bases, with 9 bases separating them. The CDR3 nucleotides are TGTGCCAGCATAGAACGTGACAATGAGCAGTTCTTC. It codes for CASIERDNEQFF.

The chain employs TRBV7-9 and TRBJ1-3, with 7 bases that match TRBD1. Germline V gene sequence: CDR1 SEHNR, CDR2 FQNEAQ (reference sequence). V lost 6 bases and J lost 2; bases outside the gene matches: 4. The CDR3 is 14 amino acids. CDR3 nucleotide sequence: TGTGCCAGCAGTATGACAGGGACTGGAAACACCATATATTTT. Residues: CASSMTGTGNTIYF.

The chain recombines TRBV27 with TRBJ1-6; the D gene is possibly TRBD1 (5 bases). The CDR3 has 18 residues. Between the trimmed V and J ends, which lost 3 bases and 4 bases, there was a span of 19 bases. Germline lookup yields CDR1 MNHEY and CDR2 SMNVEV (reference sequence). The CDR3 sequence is CASSFVAGGAVYNSPLHF. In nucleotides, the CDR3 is TGTGCCAGCAGTTTTGTGGCAGGAGGGGCCGTTTATAATTCACCCCTCCACTTT.

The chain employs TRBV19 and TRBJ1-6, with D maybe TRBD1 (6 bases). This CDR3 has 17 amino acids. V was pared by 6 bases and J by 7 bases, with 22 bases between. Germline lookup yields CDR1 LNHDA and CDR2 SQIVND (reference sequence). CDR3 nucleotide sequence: TGTGCCAGTAGGAGCGAAAGGGGGTGGGGTGGGAATTCACCCCTCCACTTT. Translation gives CASRSERGWGGNSPLHF.

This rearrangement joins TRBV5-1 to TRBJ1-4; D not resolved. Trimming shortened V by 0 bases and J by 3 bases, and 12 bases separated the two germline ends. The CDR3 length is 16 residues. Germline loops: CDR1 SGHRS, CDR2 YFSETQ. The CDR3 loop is CASSLAGGPPNEKLFF. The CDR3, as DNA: TGCGCCAGCAGCTTGGCCGGAGGGCCCCCTAATGAAAAACTGTTTTTT.

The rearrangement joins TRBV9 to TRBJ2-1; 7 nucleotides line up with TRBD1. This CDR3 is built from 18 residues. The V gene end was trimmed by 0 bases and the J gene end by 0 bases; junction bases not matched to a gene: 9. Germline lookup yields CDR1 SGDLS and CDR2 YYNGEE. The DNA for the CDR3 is TGTGCCAGCAGCGTAGACGACAGGGACACTGGCTCCTACAATGAGCAGTTCTTC. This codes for CASSVDDRDTGSYNEQFF.

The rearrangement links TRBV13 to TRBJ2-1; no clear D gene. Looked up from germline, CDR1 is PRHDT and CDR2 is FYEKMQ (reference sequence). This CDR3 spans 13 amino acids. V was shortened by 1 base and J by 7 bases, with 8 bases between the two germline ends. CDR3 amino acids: CASSLEARNEQFF. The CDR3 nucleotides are TGTGCCAGCAGCTTAGAGGCGAGGAATGAGCAGTTCTTC. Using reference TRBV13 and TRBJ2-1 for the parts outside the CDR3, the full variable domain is AAGVIQSPRHLIKEKRETATLKCYPIPRHDTVYWYQQGPGQDPQFLISFYEKMQSDKGSIPDRFSAQQFSDYHSELNMSSLELGDSALYFCASSLEARNEQFFGPGTRLTVL.

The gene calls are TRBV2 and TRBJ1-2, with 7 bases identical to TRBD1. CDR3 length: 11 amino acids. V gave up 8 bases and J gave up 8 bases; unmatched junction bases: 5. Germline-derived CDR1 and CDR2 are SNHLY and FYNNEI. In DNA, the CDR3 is TGTGCCAGCTACAGGGGTGGCGGCTACACCTTC. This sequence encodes CASYRGGGYTF. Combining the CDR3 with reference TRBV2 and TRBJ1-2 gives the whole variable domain EPEVTQTPSHQVTQMGQEVILRCVPISNHLYFYWYRQILGQKVEFLVSFYNNEISEKSEIFDDQFSVERPDGSNFTLKIRSTKLEDSAMYFCASYRGGGYTFGSGTRLTVV.

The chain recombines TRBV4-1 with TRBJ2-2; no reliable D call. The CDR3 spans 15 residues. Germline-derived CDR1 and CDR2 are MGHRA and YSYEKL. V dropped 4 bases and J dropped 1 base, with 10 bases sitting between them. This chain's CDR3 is CASSPGPQNTGELFF. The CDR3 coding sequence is TGCGCCAGCAGCCCTGGGCCTCAGAACACCGGGGAGCTGTTTTTT.

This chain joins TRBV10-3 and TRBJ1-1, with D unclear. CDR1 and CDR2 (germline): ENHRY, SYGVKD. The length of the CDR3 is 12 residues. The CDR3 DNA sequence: TGTGCTGCGGGCAGTATGAACACTGAAGCTTTCTTT. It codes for CAAGSMNTEAFF.

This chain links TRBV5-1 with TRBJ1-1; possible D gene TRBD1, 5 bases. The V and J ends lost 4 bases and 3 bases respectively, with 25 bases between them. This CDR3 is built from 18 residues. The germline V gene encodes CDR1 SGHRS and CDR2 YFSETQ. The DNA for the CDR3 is TGCGCCAGCAGCCGAGGCAGCCGGCCCGGCGGGACGGACACTGAAGCTTTCTTT. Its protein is CASSRGSRPGGTDTEAFF.

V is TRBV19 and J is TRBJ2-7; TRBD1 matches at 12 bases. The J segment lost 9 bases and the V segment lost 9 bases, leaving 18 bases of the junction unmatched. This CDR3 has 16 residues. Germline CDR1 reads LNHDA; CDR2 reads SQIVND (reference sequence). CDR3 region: CASTARGDRGLMRQYF. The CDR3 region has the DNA TGTGCCAGCACTGCCCGGGGGGACAGGGGGCTTATGCGGCAGTACTTC.

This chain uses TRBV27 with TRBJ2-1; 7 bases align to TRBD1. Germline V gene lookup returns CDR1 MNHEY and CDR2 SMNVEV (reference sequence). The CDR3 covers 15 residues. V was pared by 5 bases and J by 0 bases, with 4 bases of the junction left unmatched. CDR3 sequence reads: CASSPDRSSYNEQFF. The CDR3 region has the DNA TGTGCCAGCAGTCCGGACAGGAGCTCCTACAATGAGCAGTTCTTC.

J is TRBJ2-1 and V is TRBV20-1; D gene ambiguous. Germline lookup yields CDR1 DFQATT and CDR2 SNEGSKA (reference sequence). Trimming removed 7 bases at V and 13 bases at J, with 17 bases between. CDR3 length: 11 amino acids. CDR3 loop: CSVQADPPQFF. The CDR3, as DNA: TGCAGTGTCCAGGCCGACCCTCCTCAGTTCTTC.

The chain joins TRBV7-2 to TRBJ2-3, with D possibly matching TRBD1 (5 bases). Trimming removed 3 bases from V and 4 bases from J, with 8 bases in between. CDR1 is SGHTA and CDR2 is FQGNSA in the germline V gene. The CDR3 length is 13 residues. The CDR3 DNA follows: TGTGCCAGCAGCTTTAGGGGCGCAGATACGCAGTATTTT. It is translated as CASSFRGADTQYF.

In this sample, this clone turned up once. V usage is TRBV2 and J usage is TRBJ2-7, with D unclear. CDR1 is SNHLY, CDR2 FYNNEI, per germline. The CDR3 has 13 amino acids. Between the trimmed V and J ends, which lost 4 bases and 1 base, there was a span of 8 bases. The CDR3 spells CASSVGTSYEQYF. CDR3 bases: TGTGCCAGCAGTGTGGGCACTTCCTACGAGCAGTACTTC.

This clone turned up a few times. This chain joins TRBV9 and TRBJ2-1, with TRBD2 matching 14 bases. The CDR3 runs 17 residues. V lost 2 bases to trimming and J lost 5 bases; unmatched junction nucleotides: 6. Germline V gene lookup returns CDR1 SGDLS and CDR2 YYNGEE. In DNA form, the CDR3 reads TGTGCCAGCAGCGTTCAGACTAGCGGGGGGGTAAACAATGAGCAGTTCTTC. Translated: CASSVQTSGGVNNEQFF.

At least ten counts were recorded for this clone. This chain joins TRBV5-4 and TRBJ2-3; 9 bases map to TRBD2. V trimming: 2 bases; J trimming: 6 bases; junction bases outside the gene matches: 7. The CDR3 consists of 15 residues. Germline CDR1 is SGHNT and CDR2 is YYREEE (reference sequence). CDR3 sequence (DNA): TGTGCCAGCAGCTTTGGCGGGGGGGCCCCGGATACGCAGTATTTT. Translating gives CASSFGGGAPDTQYF.

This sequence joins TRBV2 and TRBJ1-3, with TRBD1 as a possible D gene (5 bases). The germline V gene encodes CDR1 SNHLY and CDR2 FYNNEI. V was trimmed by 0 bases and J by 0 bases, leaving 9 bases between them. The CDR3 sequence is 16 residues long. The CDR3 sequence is CASSEATVNSGNTIYF. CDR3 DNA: TGTGCCAGCAGTGAAGCGACAGTCAACTCTGGAAACACCATATATTTT.

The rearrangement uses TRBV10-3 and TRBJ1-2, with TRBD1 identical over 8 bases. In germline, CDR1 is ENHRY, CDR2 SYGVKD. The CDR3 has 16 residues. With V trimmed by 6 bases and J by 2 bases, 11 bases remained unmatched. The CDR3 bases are TGTGCCATCAGCCCGACGCAGGGGGCAGAGAACTATGGCTACACCTTC. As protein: CAISPTQGAENYGYTF.

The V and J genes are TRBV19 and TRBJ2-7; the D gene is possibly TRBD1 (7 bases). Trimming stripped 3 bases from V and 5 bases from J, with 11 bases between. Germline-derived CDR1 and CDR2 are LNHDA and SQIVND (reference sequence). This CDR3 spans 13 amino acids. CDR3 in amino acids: CASSMARGDEQYF. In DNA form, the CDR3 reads TGTGCCAGTAGTATGGCCAGGGGGGACGAGCAGTACTTC.